This T cell receptor (beta chain) was sequenced for a study of shared clonotypes between healthy human individuals (dated by TCRdb to 2019 to 2021). Describing the broader study: The cohort comprised two women and a few men aged 18 to 49 years. For each donor, three plates each were used for CD4 naive and CD4 memory, two plates were used for CD8 naive, and one plate was used for CD8 memory. Per donor, leukapheresis produced somewhere between about 0.9 and 9 billion PBMCs. To increase sequencing depth and limit assay-specific biases, TCR repertoire library preparation and sequencing were carried out by different laboratories using diverse techniques. To estimate repertoire size and how much clonotypes are shared between individuals, the study performed deep sequencing of blood TCR repertoires from roughly five healthy adults. Study-level results and caveats: Roughly 5% of naive CD4, around 3.6% of naive CD8, roughly 2.4% of memory CD4, and 0.4% of memory CD8 clonotypes were shared across several donors. Even with the large sequencing depth, rarefaction of the sorted-subset datasets indicated that sequencing was incomplete. Only blood was sampled, and tissue TCR repertoires likely differ from those in blood. Compared with non-shared clonotypes, clonotypes shared by all four sorted-subset donors had higher generation probabilities. Naive subsets generally had larger estimated clonotype richness than memory subsets. Pairwise subsampling led to the expectation that sequencing depth would affect the degree of clonotype sharing among donors. The small number of donors limited the genetic and exposure-history diversity represented.

Remarks on this clone: The target of this receptor is not known. The record has no base qualities; no much larger clone is one base away.

CDR1 and CDR2 are read off the germline V gene as SNHLY and FYNNEI. V ends up 3 bases short and J 1 base short, with an unmatched junction base count of 3. There are 15 amino acids in the CDR3, from cysteine to phenylalanine inclusive. The kept DNA is CDR3 alone, 45 bases in frame from the first base. TCR CDR3 regions were amplified from genomic DNA by multiplex PCR using the deep immunoSEQ assay. Extracted genomic DNA from each cell subset was distributed evenly across all wells of several immunoSEQ 96-well plates, and each plate was treated as a replicate. For sorted subsets, each replicate PCR was loaded with 200 ng genomic DNA, equivalent to 30,000 or so T cell genomes. Purified libraries were measured with a Qubit 3.0 fluorometer, size-checked on a Bioanalyzer 2100, and measured again with the KAPA Library Quantification kit. Every immunoSEQ 96-well plate was sequenced on a separate single-read 150-cycle Illumina NextSeq 550 flow cell. Under the source paper's analysis protocol: The immunoSEQ output contained only junctional sequences without quality scores, so filtering could not match that applied to full-length reads. To assign V/J genes and CDR3, sequences were annotated using PyIR, a Python wrapper for IgBLAST v1.9, with IMGT germline references. Reads were filtered out if the reads had weak V/J assignments (E-value above 1e-6), no CDR3, stop codons, out-of-frame junctions, or ambiguous translated residues. V3J clonotypes were defined as sequences sharing an identical inferred V gene, J gene, and CDR3 amino acid sequence. Percentage overlap between repertoires was calculated by dividing the number of shared unique clonotypes by the size of the smaller repertoire. RTK rarefaction, the Chao1 estimator, and Recon v2.1 estimates of unobserved clonotypes were used to assess repertoire richness. OLGA was used to compute generation probabilities for all TCRbeta clonotypes that the gDNA method yielded from a few donors. The immuneACCESS repertoire file appears here via TCRdb, limited to in-frame rearrangements. These files lack a portion of the clones; in checked studies, under half of the deficit traces to unresolved V genes, and the cause of the others is not known. From that table come the V and J calls and clone size; the DNA was used to work out D and trimming. For this sample there are fewer than 2.5 million clones; 80% to 95% appear just once. The top ten hold approximately 0.37% of the sample.

Healthy HIV-negative adults with no recently reported acute infections or vaccinations were included as donors. Only Caucasian adults living in Nashville, Tennessee, USA were represented among the donors. CD4+ T cells were enriched by magnetic negative selection; naive cells were then positively selected on CD45RA, and the negative fraction formed the memory subset. After blood collection by leukapheresis, PBMCs were isolated using Ficoll-Histopaque density gradient centrifugation and then cryopreserved in the vapor phase of liquid nitrogen. Analytical flow cytometry was used to check the purity and quantity of every magnetically sorted T cell population. Genomic DNA was isolated from each sorted fraction and quantified by UV absorbance on a Nanodrop 2000c.

Sequenced material: naive CD4+ T cells from PBMCs. This specimen's cell subset or site label, interpreted: CD45RA+ positively selected. The sequence came from a young man in good health. Some clones in this sample may be carry-over from other donors' samples. The chain uses TRBV2 and TRBJ1-5; the junction holds 7 bases that match TRBD1. The CDR3 corresponds to CASSDNRGSNQPQHF. The bases read TGTGCCAGCAGTGATAACAGGGGAAGCAATCAGCCCCAGCATTTT.